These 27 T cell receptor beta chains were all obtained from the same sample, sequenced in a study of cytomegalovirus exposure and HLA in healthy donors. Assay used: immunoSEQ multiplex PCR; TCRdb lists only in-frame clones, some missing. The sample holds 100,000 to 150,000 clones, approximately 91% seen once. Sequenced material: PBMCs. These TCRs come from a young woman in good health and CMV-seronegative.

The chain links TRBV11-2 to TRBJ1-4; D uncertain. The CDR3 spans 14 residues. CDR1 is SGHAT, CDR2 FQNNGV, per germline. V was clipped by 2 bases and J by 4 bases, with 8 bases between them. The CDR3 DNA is TGTGCCAGCAGCTTAAGTCCAGTTAATGAAAAACTGTTTTTT. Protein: CASSLSPVNEKLFF.

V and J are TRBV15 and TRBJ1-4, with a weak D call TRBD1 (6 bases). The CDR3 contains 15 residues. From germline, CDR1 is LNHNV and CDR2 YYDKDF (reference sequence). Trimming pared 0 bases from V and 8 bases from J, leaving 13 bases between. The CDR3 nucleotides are TGTGCCACCAGCAGAGAAGGAACAGGGATAGAAAAACTGTTTTTT. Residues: CATSREGTGIEKLFF.

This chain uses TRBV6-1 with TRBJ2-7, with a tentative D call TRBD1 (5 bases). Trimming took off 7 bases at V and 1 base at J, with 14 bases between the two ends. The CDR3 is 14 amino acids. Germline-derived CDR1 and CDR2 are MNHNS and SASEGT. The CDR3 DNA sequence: TGTGCCAGCACCCTAACCCAGGGATCCTACGAGCAGTACTTC. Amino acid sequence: CASTLTQGSYEQYF.

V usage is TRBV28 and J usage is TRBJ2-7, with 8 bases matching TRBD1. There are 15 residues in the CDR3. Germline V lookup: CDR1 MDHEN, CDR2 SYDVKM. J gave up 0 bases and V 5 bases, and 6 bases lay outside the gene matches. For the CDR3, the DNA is TGTGCCAGCAGTCGACAGGGGCTGAGCTCCTACGAGCAGTACTTC. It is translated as CASSRQGLSSYEQYF.

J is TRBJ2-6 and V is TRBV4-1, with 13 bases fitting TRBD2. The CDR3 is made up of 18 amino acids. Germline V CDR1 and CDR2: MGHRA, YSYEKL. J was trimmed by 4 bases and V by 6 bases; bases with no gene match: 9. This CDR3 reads CASSPTSGRASGANVLTF. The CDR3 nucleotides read TGCGCCAGCAGTCCAACTAGCGGGAGGGCCTCGGGGGCCAACGTCCTGACTTTC.

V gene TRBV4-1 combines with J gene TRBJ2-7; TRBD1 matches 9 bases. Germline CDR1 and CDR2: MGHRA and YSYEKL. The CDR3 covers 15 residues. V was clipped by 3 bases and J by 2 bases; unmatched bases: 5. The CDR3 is CASSQGYRGPYEQYF. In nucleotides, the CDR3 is TGCGCCAGCAGCCAGGGATACAGGGGGCCCTACGAGCAGTACTTC.

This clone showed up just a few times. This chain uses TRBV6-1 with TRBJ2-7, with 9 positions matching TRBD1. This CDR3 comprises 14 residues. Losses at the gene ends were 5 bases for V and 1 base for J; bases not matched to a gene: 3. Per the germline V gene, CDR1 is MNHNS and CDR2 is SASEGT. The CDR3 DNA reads TGTGCCAGCAGTTCGGGACAGGGTTCCTACGAGCAGTACTTC. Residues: CASSSGQGSYEQYF.

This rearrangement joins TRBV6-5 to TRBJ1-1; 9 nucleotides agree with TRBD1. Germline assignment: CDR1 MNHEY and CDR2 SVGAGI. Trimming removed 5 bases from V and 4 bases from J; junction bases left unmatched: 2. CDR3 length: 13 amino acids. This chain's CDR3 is CASSTGGVTEAFF. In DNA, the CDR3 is TGTGCCAGCAGTACAGGGGGCGTCACTGAAGCTTTCTTT.

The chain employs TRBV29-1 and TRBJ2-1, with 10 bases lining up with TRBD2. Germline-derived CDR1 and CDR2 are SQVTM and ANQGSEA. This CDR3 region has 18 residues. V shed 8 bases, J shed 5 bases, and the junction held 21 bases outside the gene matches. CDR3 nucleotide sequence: TGCAGCCTTGGTGGCCTAGCGGGAGTAAGAGGGGCCAACAATGAGCAGTTCTTC. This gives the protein CSLGGLAGVRGANNEQFF.

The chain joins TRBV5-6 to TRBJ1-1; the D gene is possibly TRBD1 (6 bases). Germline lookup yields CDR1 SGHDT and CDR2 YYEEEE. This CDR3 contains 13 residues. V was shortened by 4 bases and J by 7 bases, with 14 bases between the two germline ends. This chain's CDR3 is CASSTYRAGEAFF. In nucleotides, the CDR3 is TGTGCCAGCAGCACCTACAGGGCAGGTGAAGCTTTCTTT. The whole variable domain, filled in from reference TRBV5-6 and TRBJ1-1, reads DAGVTQSPTHLIKTRGQQVTLRCSPKSGHDTVSWYQQALGQGPQFIFQYYEEEERQRGNFPDRFSGHQFPNYSSELNVNALLLGDSALYLCASSTYRAGEAFFGQGTRLTVV.

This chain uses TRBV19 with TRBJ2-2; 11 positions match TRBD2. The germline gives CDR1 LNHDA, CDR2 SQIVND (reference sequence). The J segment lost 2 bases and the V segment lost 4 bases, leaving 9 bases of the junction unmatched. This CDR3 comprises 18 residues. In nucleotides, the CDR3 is TGTGCCAGTAGTAGGAGAGGGACTAGCGGATTTAACACCGGGGAGCTGTTTTTT. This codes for CASSRRGTSGFNTGELFF.

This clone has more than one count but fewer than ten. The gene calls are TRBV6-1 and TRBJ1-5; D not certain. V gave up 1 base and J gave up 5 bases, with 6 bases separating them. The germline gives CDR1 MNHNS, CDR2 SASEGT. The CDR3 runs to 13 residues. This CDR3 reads CASSEVEDQPQHF. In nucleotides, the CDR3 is TGTGCCAGCAGTGAAGTGGAGGATCAGCCCCAGCATTTT.

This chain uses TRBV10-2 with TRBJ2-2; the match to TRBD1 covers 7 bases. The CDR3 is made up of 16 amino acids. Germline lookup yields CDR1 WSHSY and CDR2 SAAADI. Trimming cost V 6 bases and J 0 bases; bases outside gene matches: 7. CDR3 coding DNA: TGCGCCAGCAGCCCCGGACAGGATCCGAACACCGGGGAGCTGTTTTTT. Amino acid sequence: CASSPGQDPNTGELFF.

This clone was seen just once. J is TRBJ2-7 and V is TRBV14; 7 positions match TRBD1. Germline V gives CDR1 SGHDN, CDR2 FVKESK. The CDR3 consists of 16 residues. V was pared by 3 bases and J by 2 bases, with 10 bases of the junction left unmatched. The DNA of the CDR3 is TGTGCCAGCAGCCAGGAAAGGGGGCAGGGGGCCTACGAGCAGTACTTC. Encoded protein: CASSQERGQGAYEQYF.

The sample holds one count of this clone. CDR3 in amino acids: CASSLDRLGGREKLFF. In DNA form, the CDR3 reads TGTGCCAGCAGCTTAGATAGGTTAGGGGGAAGAGAAAAACTGTTTTTT. The V gene is TRBV11-2, the J gene TRBJ1-4, with TRBD1 as a possible D gene (6 bases). The CDR3 sequence is 16 residues long. V was cut by 0 bases and J by 8 bases, with 16 bases left in between. The germline V gene has CDR1 SGHAT and CDR2 FQNNGV.

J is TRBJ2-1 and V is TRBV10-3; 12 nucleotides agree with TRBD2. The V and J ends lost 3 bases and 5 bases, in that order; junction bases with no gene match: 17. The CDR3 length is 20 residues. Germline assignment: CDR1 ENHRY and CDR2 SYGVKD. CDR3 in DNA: TGTGCCATCAGTGACCATCAGAGTGGGGGACTAGCGGGTCCCCACAATGAGCAGTTCTTC. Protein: CAISDHQSGGLAGPHNEQFF.

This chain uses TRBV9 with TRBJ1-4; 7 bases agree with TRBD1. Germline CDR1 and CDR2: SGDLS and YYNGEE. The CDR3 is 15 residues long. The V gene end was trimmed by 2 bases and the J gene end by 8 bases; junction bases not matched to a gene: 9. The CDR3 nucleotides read TGTGCCAGCAGCGTTACGACAGGGCTCGGGGAAAAACTGTTTTTT. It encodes CASSVTTGLGEKLFF.

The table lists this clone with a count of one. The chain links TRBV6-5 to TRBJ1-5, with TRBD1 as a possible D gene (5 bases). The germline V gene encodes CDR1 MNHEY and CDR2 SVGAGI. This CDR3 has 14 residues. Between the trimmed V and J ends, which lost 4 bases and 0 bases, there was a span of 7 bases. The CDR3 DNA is TGTGCCAGCAGTTCCGGGGGTAGCAATCAGCCCCAGCATTTT. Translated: CASSSGGSNQPQHF.

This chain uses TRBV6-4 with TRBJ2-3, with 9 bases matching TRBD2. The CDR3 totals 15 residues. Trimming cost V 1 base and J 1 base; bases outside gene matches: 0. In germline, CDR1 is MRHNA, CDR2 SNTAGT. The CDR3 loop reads CASSDLAGGTDTQYF. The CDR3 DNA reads TGTGCCAGCAGTGACTTAGCGGGAGGCACAGATACGCAGTATTTT.

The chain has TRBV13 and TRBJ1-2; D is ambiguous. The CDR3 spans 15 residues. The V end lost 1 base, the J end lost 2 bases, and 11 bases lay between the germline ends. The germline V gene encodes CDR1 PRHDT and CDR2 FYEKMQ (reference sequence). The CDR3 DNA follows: TGTGCCAGCAGCTTAGTCTCGGGGATCAACTATGGCTACACCTTC. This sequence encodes CASSLVSGINYGYTF.

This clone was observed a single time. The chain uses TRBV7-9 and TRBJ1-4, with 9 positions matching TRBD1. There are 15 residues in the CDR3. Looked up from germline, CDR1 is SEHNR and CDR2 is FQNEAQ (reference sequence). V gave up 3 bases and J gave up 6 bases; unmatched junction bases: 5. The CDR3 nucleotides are TGTGCCAGCAGCTTCTTCCGGGACAGGGATGAAAAACTGTTTTTT. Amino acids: CASSFFRDRDEKLFF.

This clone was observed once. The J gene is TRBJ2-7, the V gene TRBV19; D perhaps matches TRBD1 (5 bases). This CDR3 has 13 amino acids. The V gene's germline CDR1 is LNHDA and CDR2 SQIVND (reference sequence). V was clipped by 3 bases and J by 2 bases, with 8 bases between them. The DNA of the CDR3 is TGTGCCAGTAGTATCAGGGTCGCCTACGAGCAGTACTTC. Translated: CASSIRVAYEQYF.

In DNA, the CDR3 is TGTGCCAGCTCACAAGGCAGGGCCCCATACAATGAGCAGTTCTTC. Protein product: CASSQGRAPYNEQFF. V gene TRBV28 combines with J gene TRBJ2-1; D might be TRBD1 (5 bases). The CDR3 runs to 15 residues. The germline gives CDR1 MDHEN, CDR2 SYDVKM. V gave up 8 bases and J gave up 4 bases, with 18 bases separating them.

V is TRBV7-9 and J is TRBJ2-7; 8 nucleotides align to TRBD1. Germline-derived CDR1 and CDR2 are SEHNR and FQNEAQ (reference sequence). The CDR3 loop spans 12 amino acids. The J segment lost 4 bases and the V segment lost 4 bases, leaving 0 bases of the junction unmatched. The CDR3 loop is CASSWTGYEQYF. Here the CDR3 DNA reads TGTGCCAGCAGCTGGACAGGGTACGAGCAGTACTTC.

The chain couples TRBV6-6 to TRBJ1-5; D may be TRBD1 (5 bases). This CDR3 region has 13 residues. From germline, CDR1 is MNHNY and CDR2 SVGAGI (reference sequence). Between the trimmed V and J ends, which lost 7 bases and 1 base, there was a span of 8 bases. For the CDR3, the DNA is TGTGCCAGCAAGACAGCAAGCAATCAGCCCCAGCATTTT. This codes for CASKTASNQPQHF.

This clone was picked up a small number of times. This chain's CDR3 is CASSPSARANTGELFF. DNA for the CDR3: TGTGCCAGCAGCCCCTCGGCTCGGGCGAACACCGGGGAGCTGTTTTTT. The chain links TRBV6-6 to TRBJ2-2; unclear D gene. There are 16 residues in the CDR3. CDR1 and CDR2 (germline): MNHNY, SVGAGI (reference sequence). Between the trimmed V and J ends, which lost 6 bases and 0 bases, there was a span of 14 bases.

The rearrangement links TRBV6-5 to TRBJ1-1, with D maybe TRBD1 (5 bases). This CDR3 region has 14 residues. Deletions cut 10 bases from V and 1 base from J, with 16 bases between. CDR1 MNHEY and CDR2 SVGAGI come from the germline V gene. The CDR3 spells CATNEYGGNTEAFF. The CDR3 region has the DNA TGTGCCACCAACGAATACGGGGGGAACACTGAAGCTTTCTTT.